The 20 T cell receptor beta chains given below trace back to one sample, sequenced in a study of beta chain features in type 1 diabetes. Sequencing targeted expressed TCRB transcripts, as all isolated RNA had been reverse transcribed. Sequencing was performed with immunoSEQ multiplex PCR; in TCRdb, only in-frame clones are kept and a portion is missing. The profile shows more than 300,000 clones, 10% to 15% of them singletons. Sequenced sample: naive CD4+ T cells from blood. These receptors originate from a man between 18 and 29 years old in good health.

This sequence joins TRBV6-6 and TRBJ2-7; a weak D match, TRBD1 (5 bases). The length of the CDR3 is 13 residues. Germline assignment: CDR1 MNHNY and CDR2 SVGAGI (reference sequence). Trimming took off 10 bases at V and 4 bases at J, with 17 bases between the two ends. The CDR3 nucleotides read TGTGCCACGGCCCTGGGGCTGGGGTACGAGCAGTACTTC. This codes for CATALGLGYEQYF.

In this sample, this clone turned up a few times. Different DNA sequences within this sample yield the same CDR3. The rearrangement links TRBV28 to TRBJ2-7; the match to TRBD1 covers 9 bases. This CDR3 spans 12 amino acids. CDR1 and CDR2 from the germline V gene are MDHEN and SYDVKM. V dropped 5 bases and J dropped 6; count of bases not matched to a gene: 2. The CDR3 DNA follows: TGTGCCAGCAGTGCGACAGGGGGCGAGCAGTACTTC. It is translated as CASSATGGEQYF.

The chain is built from TRBV15 and TRBJ1-3, with D possibly TRBD1 on 6 matching bases. Germline loops: CDR1 LNHNV, CDR2 YYDKDF (reference sequence). V was shortened by 0 bases and J by 4 bases, with 10 bases between the two germline ends. This CDR3 is 15 amino acids long. This chain's CDR3 is CATSRDTGFGNTIYF. CDR3 DNA sequence: TGTGCCACCAGCAGAGATACAGGGTTCGGAAACACCATATATTTT.

This clone was seen a handful of times. The V gene is TRBV4-2, the J gene TRBJ2-7; 8 bases line up with TRBD2. The CDR3 is 15 residues long. The V gene end was trimmed by 1 base and the J gene end by 2 bases; junction bases not matched to a gene: 4. Germline V gene data show CDR1 as LGHNA and CDR2 as YNFKEQ. The CDR3, as DNA: TGTGCCAGCAGCCAAGTCCCGGGAGGGACCTACGAGCAGTACTTC. Amino acids: CASSQVPGGTYEQYF.

The rearrangement links TRBV7-9 to TRBJ1-2, with D possibly being TRBD1 (5 bases). The germline V and J ends were trimmed by 0 bases and 5 bases, with 7 bases remaining between them. The CDR3 has 13 amino acids. Germline values: CDR1 SEHNR, CDR2 FQNEAQ (reference sequence). The CDR3 DNA is TGTGCCAGCAGCTTAGCACAGGAGTATGGCTACACCTTC. It encodes CASSLAQEYGYTF.

This rearrangement joins TRBV5-1 to TRBJ1-4; D gene unclear. Trimming stripped 0 bases from V and 5 bases from J, with 8 bases between. Germline V gives CDR1 SGHRS, CDR2 YFSETQ. The CDR3 consists of 14 residues. This CDR3 reads CASSLDRPNEKLFF. The DNA for the CDR3 is TGCGCCAGCAGCTTGGACAGACCGAATGAAAAACTGTTTTTT.

In this sample, this clone turned up a few times. V gene TRBV29-1 combines with J gene TRBJ1-4; TRBD1 matches at 8 bases. CDR3 size: 15 residues. Per germline, CDR1 SQVTM and CDR2 ANQGSEA. Trimming removed 1 base from V and 5 bases from J; junction bases left unmatched: 6. The CDR3: CSVEGRTGGNEKLFF. CDR3 sequence (DNA): TGCAGCGTTGAAGGAAGAACAGGGGGAAATGAAAAACTGTTTTTT.

This clone has only a few counts. This chain uses TRBV7-8 with TRBJ1-1, with 8 positions matching TRBD1. J was trimmed by 1 base and V by 3 bases; bases with no gene match: 7. This CDR3 contains 16 residues. The germline V gene has CDR1 SGHVS and CDR2 FQNEAQ. CDR3 in amino acids: CASSLYPGGPNTEAFF. Here the CDR3 DNA reads TGTGCCAGCAGCTTGTATCCAGGGGGCCCGAACACTGAAGCTTTCTTT.

In this sample, this clone turned up a few times. V gene TRBV5-1 combines with J gene TRBJ2-7, with D perhaps TRBD1 (6 bases). V lost 1 base and J 7 bases, leaving 12 bases between the germline ends. Germline assignment: CDR1 SGHRS and CDR2 YFSETQ. The CDR3 sequence is 13 residues long. CDR3 DNA sequence: TGCGCCAGCAGCTTGTCAAACAGGGATGAGCAGTACTTC. This translates into CASSLSNRDEQYF.

This clone turned up a few times. V usage is TRBV14 and J usage is TRBJ1-1; TRBD1 aligns across 12 bases. V shed 5 bases, J shed 1 base, and the junction held 8 bases outside the gene matches. This CDR3 spans 17 amino acids. The germline CDR1 and CDR2 sequences are SGHDN and FVKESK. In DNA, the CDR3 is TGTGCCAGCAGCAAACGGGACAGGGGGCGCGGGAACACTGAAGCTTTCTTT. Its translation: CASSKRDRGRGNTEAFF.

This chain uses TRBV7-3 with TRBJ2-7, with a tentative D call TRBD1 (7 bases). Trimming took 2 bases from V and 5 from J, leaving 19 bases between them. The CDR3 spans 16 residues. CDR1 is SGHTA and CDR2 is FQGTGA in the germline V gene. Here the CDR3 DNA reads TGTGCCAGCAGCTTACGAGGGGGCAGGGGAGGCGACGAGCAGTACTTC. Residues: CASSLRGGRGGDEQYF.

This clone was detected only a few times. V gene TRBV6-1 combines with J gene TRBJ2-7; D is ambiguous. Germline V gene sequence: CDR1 MNHNS, CDR2 SASEGT. V lost 7 bases and J lost 11, with 24 bases in between. This CDR3 contains 14 residues. Here the CDR3 reads CASTVSGPRSTEYF. The CDR3 nucleotides read TGTGCCAGCACAGTCTCTGGTCCGAGATCTACAGAGTACTTC.

Of note for this clone: The junction shows a germline mismatch at one end, possibly a read error. The J gene is TRBJ2-3, the V gene TRBV28, with 11 bases aligning to TRBD1. This CDR3 spans 16 amino acids. CDR1 is MDHEN and CDR2 is SYDVKM in the germline V gene. The CDR3 here is CASCFAGTGGCDTQYF. CDR3 bases: TGTGCCAGCTGTTTCGCCGGGACAGGGGGGTGCGATACGCAGTATTTT.

The chain has TRBV7-2 and TRBJ2-7; the match to TRBD2 covers 8 bases. Germline assignment: CDR1 SGHTA and CDR2 FQGNSA. With 5 bases clipped from V and 6 bases from J, the junction kept 18 bases outside the gene matches. CDR3 length: 17 residues. CDR3 nucleotides: TGTGCCAGCAGCCCCCGGGGTGTTCGGGCGGGGGGTGGCGAGCAGTACTTC. Encoded protein: CASSPRGVRAGGGEQYF.

The CDR3 region has the DNA TGTGCCAGTAGTATTCAGATATTCATGAACACTGAAGCTTTCTTT. Its translation is CASSIQIFMNTEAFF. The chain couples TRBV19 to TRBJ1-1; D not resolved. V was cut by 3 bases and J by 0 bases, with 11 bases left in between. In germline, CDR1 is LNHDA, CDR2 SQIVND (reference sequence). This CDR3 is built from 15 residues.

The rearrangement uses TRBV28 and TRBJ1-2; tentatively, D is TRBD1 (5 bases). Deletions cut 2 bases from V and 6 bases from J, with 16 bases between. This CDR3 contains 15 residues. The germline V gene has CDR1 MDHEN and CDR2 SYDVKM. CDR3 loop: CASSLVRTPSHGYTF. DNA of the CDR3: TGTGCCAGCAGTTTAGTCAGGACACCGAGCCATGGCTACACCTTC.

This clone was counted a few times. This chain joins TRBV28 and TRBJ2-7, with 8 bases lining up with TRBD2. Germline V gene sequence: CDR1 MDHEN, CDR2 SYDVKM. The V segment lost 2 bases and the J segment 7 bases; nucleotides outside the gene matches: 7. The CDR3 sequence is 14 residues long. CDR3 DNA: TGTGCCAGCAGTTTAAACGGGGGGGCCCATGAGCAGTACTTC. This gives the protein CASSLNGGAHEQYF.

V and J are TRBV5-1 and TRBJ2-5; the D gene is possibly TRBD1 (6 bases). The germline CDR1 and CDR2 sequences are SGHRS and YFSETQ. The CDR3 runs to 15 residues. V lost 0 bases, J lost 5 bases, and 14 bases lay in between. The CDR3 is CASSLGQVVGETQYF. CDR3 in DNA: TGCGCCAGCAGCTTGGGACAGGTGGTAGGTGAGACCCAGTACTTC.

V is TRBV4-1 and J is TRBJ2-7, with D possibly matching TRBD1 (6 bases). V dropped 0 bases and J dropped 5 bases, with 11 bases sitting between them. The germline V gene encodes CDR1 MGHRA and CDR2 YSYEKL. The CDR3 contains 14 residues. Here the CDR3 DNA reads TGCGCCAGCAGCCAAGAATGGGGGCTCAACGAGCAGTACTTC. Translation: CASSQEWGLNEQYF.

V gene TRBV4-3 combines with J gene TRBJ2-7, with D maybe TRBD2 (5 bases). This CDR3 region has 13 residues. Trimming removed 6 bases from V and 2 bases from J, with 11 bases in between. The V gene's germline CDR1 is LGHNA and CDR2 YSLEER. The CDR3 spells CASSPREAYEQYF. The DNA of the CDR3 is TGCGCCAGCAGTCCGAGGGAAGCCTACGAGCAGTACTTC.